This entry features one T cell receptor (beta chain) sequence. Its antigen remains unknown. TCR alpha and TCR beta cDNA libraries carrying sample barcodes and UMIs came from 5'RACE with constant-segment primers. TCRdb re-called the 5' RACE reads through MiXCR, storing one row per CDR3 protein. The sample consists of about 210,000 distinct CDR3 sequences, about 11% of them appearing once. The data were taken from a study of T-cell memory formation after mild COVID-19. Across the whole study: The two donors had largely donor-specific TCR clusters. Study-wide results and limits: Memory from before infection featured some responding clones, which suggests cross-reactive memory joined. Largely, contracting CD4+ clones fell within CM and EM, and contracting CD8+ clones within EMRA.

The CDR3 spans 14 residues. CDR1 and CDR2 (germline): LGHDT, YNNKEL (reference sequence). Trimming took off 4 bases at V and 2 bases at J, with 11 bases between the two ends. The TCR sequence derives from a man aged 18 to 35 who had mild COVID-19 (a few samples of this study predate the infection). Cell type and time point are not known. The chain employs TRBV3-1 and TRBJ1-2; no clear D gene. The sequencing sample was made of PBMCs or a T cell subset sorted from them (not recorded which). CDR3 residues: CASSRTDGNYGYTF. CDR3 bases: TGTGCCAGCAGCCGAACCGACGGGAACTATGGCTACACCTTC.